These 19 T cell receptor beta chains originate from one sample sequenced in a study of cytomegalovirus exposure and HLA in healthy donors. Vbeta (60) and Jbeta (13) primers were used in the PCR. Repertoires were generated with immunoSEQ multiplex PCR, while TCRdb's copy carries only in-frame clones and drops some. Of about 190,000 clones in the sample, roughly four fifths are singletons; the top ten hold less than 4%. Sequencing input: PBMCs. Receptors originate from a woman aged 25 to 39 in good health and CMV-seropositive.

CDR3: CASSPGQSNTEAFF. The CDR3 nucleotides read TGTGCCAGCAGTCCCGGACAGTCGAACACTGAAGCTTTCTTT. The rearrangement links TRBV28 to TRBJ1-1; a weak D match, TRBD1 (6 bases). The V end was cut by 5 bases, the J end by 1 base, with 11 bases between. The CDR3 spans 14 residues. CDR1 and CDR2 (germline): MDHEN, SYDVKM. Variable domain in full (rest from reference TRBV28 and TRBJ1-1): DVKVTQSSRYLVKRTGEKVFLECVQDMDHENMFWYRQDPGLGLRLIYFSYDVKMKEKGDIPEGYSVSREKKERFSLILESASTNQTSMYLCASSPGQSNTEAFFGQGTRLTVV.

CDR3 residues: CSFVDRGYGYTF. The CDR3 DNA reads TGCAGCTTCGTGGACAGGGGATACGGCTACACCTTC. The chain joins TRBV29-1 to TRBJ1-2; 9 nucleotides agree with TRBD1. Per germline, CDR1 SQVTM and CDR2 ANQGSEA. CDR3 length equals 12 residues. After removal of 8 bases from V and 8 bases from J, the junction contained 9 bases not matched to a gene.

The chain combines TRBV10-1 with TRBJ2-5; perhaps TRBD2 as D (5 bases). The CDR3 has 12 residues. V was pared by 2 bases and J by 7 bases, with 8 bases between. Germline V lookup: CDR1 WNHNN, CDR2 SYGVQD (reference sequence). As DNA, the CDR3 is TGCGCCAGCAGTGAGGGCGGAGGGACCCAGTACTTC. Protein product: CASSEGGGTQYF.

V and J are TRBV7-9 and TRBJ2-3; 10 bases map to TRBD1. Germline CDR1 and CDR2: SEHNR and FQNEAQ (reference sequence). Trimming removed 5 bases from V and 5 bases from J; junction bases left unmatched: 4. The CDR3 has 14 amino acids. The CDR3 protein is CASSQTGGEDTQYF. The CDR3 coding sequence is TGTGCCAGCAGCCAGACAGGGGGCGAAGATACGCAGTATTTT.

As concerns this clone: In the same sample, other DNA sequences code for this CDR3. The CDR3 region has the DNA TGTGCCAGCAGCCGCACTAGAACAGACTCCTACAATGAGCAGTTCTTC. It codes for CASSRTRTDSYNEQFF. This sequence joins TRBV4-2 and TRBJ2-1, with D perhaps TRBD2 (5 bases). V was shortened by 4 bases and J by 0 bases, with 13 bases between the two germline ends. The length of the CDR3 is 16 residues. Germline lookup yields CDR1 LGHNA and CDR2 YNFKEQ.

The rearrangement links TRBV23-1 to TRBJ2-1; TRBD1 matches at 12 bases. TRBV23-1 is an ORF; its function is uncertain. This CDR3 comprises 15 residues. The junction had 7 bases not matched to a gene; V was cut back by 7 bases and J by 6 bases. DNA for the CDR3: TGCGCCAGCACTGCGGGACAGGGGGCGTGCAATGAGCAGTTCTTC. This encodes CASTAGQGACNEQFF.

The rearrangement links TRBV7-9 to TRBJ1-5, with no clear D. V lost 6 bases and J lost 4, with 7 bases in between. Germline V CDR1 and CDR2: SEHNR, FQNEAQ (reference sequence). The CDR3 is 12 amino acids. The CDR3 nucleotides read TGTGCCAGCAGTTCCCTAAATCAGCCCCAGCATTTT. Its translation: CASSSLNQPQHF. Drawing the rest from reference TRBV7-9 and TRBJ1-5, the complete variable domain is DTGVSQNPRHKITKRGQNVTFRCDPISEHNRLYWYRQTLGQGPEFLTYFQNEAQLEKSRLLSDRFSAERPKGSFSTLEIQRTEQGDSAMYLCASSSLNQPQHFGDGTRLSIL.

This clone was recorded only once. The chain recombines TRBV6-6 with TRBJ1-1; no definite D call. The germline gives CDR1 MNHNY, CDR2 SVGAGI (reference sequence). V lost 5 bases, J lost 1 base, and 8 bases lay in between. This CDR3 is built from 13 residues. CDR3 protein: CASSKQTNTEAFF. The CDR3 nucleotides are TGTGCCAGCAGTAAACAGACGAACACTGAAGCTTTCTTT.

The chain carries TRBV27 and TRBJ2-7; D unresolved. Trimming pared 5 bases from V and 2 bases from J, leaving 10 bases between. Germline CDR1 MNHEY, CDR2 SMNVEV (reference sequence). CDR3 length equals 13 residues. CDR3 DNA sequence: TGTGCCAGCAGTCTGGCCAGTCCCTACGAGCAGTACTTC. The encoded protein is CASSLASPYEQYF.

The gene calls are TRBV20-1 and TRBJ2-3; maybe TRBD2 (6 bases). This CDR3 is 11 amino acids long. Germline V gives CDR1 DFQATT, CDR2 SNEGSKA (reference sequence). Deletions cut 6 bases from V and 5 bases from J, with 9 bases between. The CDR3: CSARLEDTQYF. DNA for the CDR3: TGCAGTGCCAGACTAGAAGATACGCAGTATTTT.

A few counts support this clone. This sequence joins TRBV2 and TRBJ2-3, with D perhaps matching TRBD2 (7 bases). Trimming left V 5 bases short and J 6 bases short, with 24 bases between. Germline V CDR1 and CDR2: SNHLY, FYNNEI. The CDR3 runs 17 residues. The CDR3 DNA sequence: TGTGCCAGCAGTCGGCGCGGGAAAAAAGGGGGAGGGGATACGCAGTATTTT. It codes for CASSRRGKKGGGDTQYF. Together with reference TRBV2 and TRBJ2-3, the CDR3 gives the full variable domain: EPEVTQTPSHQVTQMGQEVILRCVPISNHLYFYWYRQILGQKVEFLVSFYNNEISEKSEIFDDQFSVERPDGSNFTLKIRSTKLEDSAMYFCASSRRGKKGGGDTQYFGPGTRLTVL.

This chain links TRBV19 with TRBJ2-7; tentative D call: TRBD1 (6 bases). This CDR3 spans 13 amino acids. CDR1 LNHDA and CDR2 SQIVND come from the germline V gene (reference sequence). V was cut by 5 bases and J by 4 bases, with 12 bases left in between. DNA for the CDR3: TGTGCCAGTAGTCCAGGGGCAGAATACGAGCAGTACTTC. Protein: CASSPGAEYEQYF.

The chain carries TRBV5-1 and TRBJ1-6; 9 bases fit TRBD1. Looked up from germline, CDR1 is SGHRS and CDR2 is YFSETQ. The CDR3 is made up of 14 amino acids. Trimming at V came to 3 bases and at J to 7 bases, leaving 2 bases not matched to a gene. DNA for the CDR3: TGCGCCAGCAGCTCGGGACAGGGCAATTCACCCCTCCACTTT. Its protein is CASSSGQGNSPLHF.

CDR3 DNA sequence: TGTGCCAGCAGCACAGGGGTGACTAGCGGCTACGAGCAGTACTTC. Its translation: CASSTGVTSGYEQYF. The genes are TRBV7-2 and TRBJ2-7; 9 nucleotides align to TRBD2. Germline V gives CDR1 SGHTA, CDR2 FQGNSA. With V trimmed by 5 bases and J by 3 bases, 8 bases remained unmatched. This CDR3 spans 15 amino acids.

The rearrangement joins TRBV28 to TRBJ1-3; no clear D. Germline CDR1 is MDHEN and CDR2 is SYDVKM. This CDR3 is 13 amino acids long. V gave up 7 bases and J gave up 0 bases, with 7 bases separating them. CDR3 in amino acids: CASNLVSGNTIYF. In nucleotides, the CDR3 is TGTGCCAGCAACTTAGTCTCTGGAAACACCATATATTTT.

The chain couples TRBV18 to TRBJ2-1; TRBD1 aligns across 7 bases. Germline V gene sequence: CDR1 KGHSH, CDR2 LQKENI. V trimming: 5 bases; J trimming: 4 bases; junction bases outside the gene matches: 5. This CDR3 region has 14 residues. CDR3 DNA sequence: TGTGCCAGCTCATCTCTGGACAGGTACAATGAGCAGTTCTTC. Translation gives CASSSLDRYNEQFF. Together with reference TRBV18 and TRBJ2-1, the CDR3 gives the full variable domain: NAGVMQNPRHLVRRRGQEARLRCSPMKGHSHVYWYRQLPEEGLKFMVYLQKENIIDESGMPKERFSAEFPKEGPSILRIQQVVRGDSAAYFCASSSLDRYNEQFFGPGTRLTVL.

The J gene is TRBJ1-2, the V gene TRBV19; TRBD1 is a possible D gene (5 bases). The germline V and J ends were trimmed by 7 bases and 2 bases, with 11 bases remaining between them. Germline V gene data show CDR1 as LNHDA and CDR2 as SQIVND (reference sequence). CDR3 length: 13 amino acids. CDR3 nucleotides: TGTGCCAGTACCCTTCGGGGGAACTATGGCTACACCTTC. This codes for CASTLRGNYGYTF.

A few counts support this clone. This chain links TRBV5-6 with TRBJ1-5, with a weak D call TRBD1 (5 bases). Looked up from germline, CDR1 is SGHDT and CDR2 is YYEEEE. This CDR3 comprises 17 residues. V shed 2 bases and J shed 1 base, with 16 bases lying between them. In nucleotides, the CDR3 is TGTGCCAGCAGCTTCGGTGGGGGGGGAAGGAGCAATCAGCCCCAGCATTTT. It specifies CASSFGGGGRSNQPQHF.

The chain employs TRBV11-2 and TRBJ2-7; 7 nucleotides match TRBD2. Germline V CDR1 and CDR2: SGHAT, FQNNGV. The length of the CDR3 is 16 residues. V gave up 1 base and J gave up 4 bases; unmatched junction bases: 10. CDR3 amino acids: CASSLVPLPAGYEQYF. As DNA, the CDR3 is TGTGCCAGCAGCTTAGTTCCTCTGCCAGCGGGGTACGAGCAGTACTTC.